Below, one T cell receptor beta chain is given with its context. Its antigen is not known. This entry comes from a study of cytomegalovirus exposure and HLA in healthy donors. CDR3 size: 15 residues. With 4 bases clipped from V and 5 bases from J, the junction kept 10 bases outside the gene matches. Germline loops: CDR1 MNHNS, CDR2 SASEGT. Study-wide results and limits: The study flagged about 150 TCR beta chains as cytomegalovirus-associated. The authors later linked a missense DCLRE1C variant to TCR beta V- and J-gene trimming.

PCR primers comprised 60 Vbeta and 13 Jbeta primers. Assay: immunoSEQ multiplex PCR; the TCRdb copy retains only in-frame clones and omits some. The listing records approximately 30,000 clones. The chain is built from TRBV6-1 and TRBJ2-5, with TRBD2 matching over 7 bases. Input material: PBMCs. The source of this sequence is a woman aged 35 to 49 in good health and CMV-seropositive. CDR3 nucleotide sequence: TGTGCCAGCAGTGGGGGACTAACCTCTAGGGAGACCCAGTACTTC. It is translated as CASSGGLTSRETQYF.